This TCR beta chain was profiled in a study of blood T cell repertoires in COVID-19. About the research overall: Sites in the United States, Italy and Spain provided acute and convalescent COVID-19 samples. PBMCs, B-cell-depleted T cells, or T cells were the source of the cDNA or gDNA that made up the material.

V lost 0 bases to trimming and J lost 8 bases, with 18 bases between them. CDR3 length: 16 residues. The V gene's germline CDR1 is SGHKS and CDR2 YYEKEE (reference sequence). Original handling: Estimation of nucleated cell counts was performed using reference gene primer amplification. Data came from immunoSEQ multiplex PCR; TCRdb stores just in-frame clones and leaves some out. V and J calls and clone size follow that table, whereas D and trimming were derived from the DNA. In the table there are 90,000 to 120,000 clones, approximately 84% of which are singletons. This sequence originates from a man between 60 and 75 years old with acute or convalescent COVID-19. The V and J genes are TRBV5-5 and TRBJ2-1, with no clear D. Sequences were obtained from peripheral blood. CDR3 sequence (DNA): TGTGCCAGCAGCTTGGTCGCTAGATATTCGACGTATGAGCAGTTCTTC. Amino acid sequence: CASSLVARYSTYEQFF.